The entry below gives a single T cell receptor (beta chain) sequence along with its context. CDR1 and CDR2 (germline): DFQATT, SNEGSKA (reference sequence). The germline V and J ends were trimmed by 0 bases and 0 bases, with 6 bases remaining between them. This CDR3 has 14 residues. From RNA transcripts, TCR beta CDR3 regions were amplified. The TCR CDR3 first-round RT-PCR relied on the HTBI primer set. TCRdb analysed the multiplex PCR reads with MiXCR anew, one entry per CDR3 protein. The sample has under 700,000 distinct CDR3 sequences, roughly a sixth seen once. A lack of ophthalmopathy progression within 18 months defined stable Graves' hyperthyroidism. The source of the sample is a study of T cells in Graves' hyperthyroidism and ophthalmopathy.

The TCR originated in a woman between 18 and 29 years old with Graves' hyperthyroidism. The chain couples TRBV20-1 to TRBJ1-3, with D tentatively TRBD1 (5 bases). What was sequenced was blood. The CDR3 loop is CSAREGDSGNTIYF. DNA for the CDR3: TGCAGTGCTAGAGAAGGGGACTCTGGAAACACCATATATTTT.